The sequence of this T cell receptor beta chain was determined in a study of sequential checkpoint blockade in melanoma. Across the study: Randomization was 1:1 between first-line nivolumab→ipilimumab and ipilimumab→nivolumab. Both treatment sequences were followed by maintenance nivolumab.

Treatment of the sample: randomized to nivolumab then ipilimumab (arm A) or the reverse (arm B). No patient had prior DNA-damaging chemotherapy. Live CD3+CD8+ CD19− CD56− cells were sorted from PBMCs. Generated by immunoSEQ multiplex PCR, the TCRdb table keeps only in-frame clones and is missing some. In the table there are approximately 7,700 clones, 58% of which are singletons. J gave up 0 bases and V 8 bases, and 3 bases lay outside the gene matches. The CDR3 runs to 13 residues. CDR1 is MNHNY and CDR2 is SVGAGI in the germline V gene (reference sequence). The rearrangement links TRBV6-6 to TRBJ1-1; 7 nucleotides match TRBD1. The sample in question was CD8+ T cells sorted from blood (inferred from file names), obtained from a patient given nivolumab and ipilimumab in sequence. This receptor was identified in a human donor with melanoma. The CDR3 nucleotides are TGTGCCAGCTGGACAGGCGTGAACACTGAAGCTTTCTTT. Translation: CASWTGVNTEAFF.